These T cell receptor beta chains were read from a single sample in a study of T-cell memory formation after mild COVID-19. TCRdb re-derived calls from the 5' RACE reads in MiXCR, one entry per CDR3 protein. The sample has roughly 450,000 distinct CDR3 sequences, 15% to 20% seen once. Input material: PBMCs or a T cell subset sorted from them (not recorded which). These TCRs come from an adult woman who had mild COVID-19 (a few samples of this study predate the infection). Cell type and time point are not known. Both conserved end residues are part of each CDR3. The D gene is left open where the match is weak. Expanded clones get a size class; other rows say once, few or many, or leave the size out.

v_gene	d_gene	len	abundance	j_gene	CDR3aa	CDR3nt
TRBV12-3/TRBV12-4	TRBD1	14	many	TRBJ1-6	CASSYGQGASPLHF	TGTGCCAGCAGTTACGGACAGGGAGCTTCACCCCTCCACTTT
TRBV7-3	TRBD2	15	few	TRBJ2-1	CASTLLAGVYNEQFF	TGTGCCAGCACCCTTCTAGCGGGAGTTTACAATGAGCAGTTCTTC
TRBV2	-	14	-	TRBJ1-1	CASSETSGATEAFF	TGTGCCAGCAGTGAAACTTCGGGGGCCACTGAAGCTTTCTTT
TRBV30	-	12	few	TRBJ2-7	CAWSTLNYEQYF	TGTGCCTGGAGTACCCTCAACTACGAGCAGTACTTC
TRBV7-3	-	14	-	TRBJ2-1	CASSPQTGYNEQFF	TGTGCCAGCAGCCCCCAGACAGGCTACAATGAGCAGTTCTTC
TRBV24-1	-	13	-	TRBJ2-3	CATSDFPADTQYF	TGTGCCACCAGTGATTTCCCGGCGGATACGCAGTATTTT
TRBV24-1	TRBD1	14	-	TRBJ1-2	CATSDQTGFYGYTF	TGTGCCACCAGTGACCAGACAGGGTTCTATGGCTACACCTTC
TRBV21-1	-	19	few	TRBJ1-1	CASSKQWEHPGHLNTEAFF	TGTGCCAGCAGCAAACAATGGGAACACCCAGGGCACCTGAACACTGAAGCTTTCTTT
TRBV7-3	-	13	many	TRBJ2-3	CASSLSVTDTQYF	TGTGCCAGCAGCCTTTCAGTCACAGATACGCAGTATTTT
TRBV4-3	TRBD2	16	-	TRBJ2-7	CASSQETSGGIYEQYF	TGCGCCAGCAGCCAAGAGACTAGCGGGGGGATCTACGAGCAGTACTTC
TRBV12-3/TRBV12-4	-	13	few	TRBJ1-5	CASSFTANQPQHF	TGTGCCAGCAGTTTTACAGCTAATCAGCCCCAGCATTTT
TRBV5-1	-	14	few	TRBJ2-3	CASSWGGRTDTQYF	TGCGCCAGCAGCTGGGGGGGCCGGACAGATACGCAGTATTTT
TRBV27	-	14	few	TRBJ2-7	CASSYGPLTYEQYF	TGTGCCAGCAGCTATGGACCGCTCACCTACGAGCAGTACTTC
TRBV5-1	-	12	-	TRBJ2-5	CASSPSEETQYF	TGCGCCAGCAGTCCCAGCGAAGAGACCCAGTACTTC
TRBV7-2	TRBD2	17	-	TRBJ2-3	CASSSRVGGGSTDTQYF	TGTGCCAGCAGCTCCCGAGTCGGGGGAGGGAGCACAGATACGCAGTATTTT
TRBV15	TRBD1	17	few	TRBJ2-7	CATSSTERTGLSYEQYF	TGTGCCACCAGCTCAACAGAACGGACAGGCCTTTCCTACGAGCAGTACTTC
TRBV7-9	TRBD2	16	few	TRBJ2-5	CASSLARAGGKETQYF	TGTGCCAGCAGCTTAGCCCGAGCGGGAGGGAAAGAGACCCAGTACTTC
TRBV6-5	TRBD1	17	-	TRBJ2-3	CASSYSTGLGGADTQYF	TGTGCCAGCAGTTACTCGACAGGGTTGGGTGGAGCAGATACGCAGTATTTT
TRBV18	-	15	-	TRBJ2-1	CASSPRGRLNNEQFF	TGTGCCAGCTCACCTCGGGGGCGCTTGAACAATGAGCAGTTCTTC
TRBV7-2	TRBD1	15	-	TRBJ2-1	CASSSRDRAGLGQFF	TGTGCCAGCAGCTCCCGGGACAGGGCCGGACTCGGGCAGTTCTTC
TRBV24-1	-	13	-	TRBJ2-1	CATSETGANEQFF	TGTGCCACCAGTGAAACCGGGGCCAATGAGCAGTTCTTC
TRBV7-3	-	13	-	TRBJ1-2	CASSFDLAGGYTF	TGTGCCAGCAGCTTCGACCTAGCCGGTGGCTACACCTTC
TRBV6-5	TRBD1	15	medium-sized	TRBJ2-1	CASTLRDRAIDEQFF	TGTGCCAGCACCCTGCGTGACAGGGCCATCGATGAGCAGTTCTTC
TRBV3-1	-	17	-	TRBJ2-2	CASSQGRTGSNTGELFF	TGTGCCAGCAGCCAAGGAAGAACGGGCTCGAACACCGGGGAGCTGTTTTTT
TRBV15	TRBD1	14	-	TRBJ1-1	CATSRQGARTEAFF	TGTGCCACCAGCAGACAGGGGGCGCGGACTGAAGCTTTCTTT
TRBV7-2	-	15	-	TRBJ1-5	CASSLGVGRNQPQHF	TGTGCCAGCAGCTTAGGAGTTGGTAGGAATCAGCCCCAGCATTTT
TRBV9	TRBD2	14	-	TRBJ2-1	CASSGAGGDNEQFF	TGTGCCAGCAGCGGTGCGGGGGGGGACAATGAGCAGTTCTTC
TRBV28	-	16	few	TRBJ1-2	CASLGLRAAPYFGYTF	TGTGCCAGCTTGGGTTTACGGGCCGCGCCCTACTTTGGCTACACCTTC
TRBV7-8	TRBD2	16	few	TRBJ2-3	CASSPRPGGLTDTQYF	TGTGCCAGCAGCCCCCGTCCGGGGGGACTCACAGATACGCAGTATTTT
TRBV19	-	15	few	TRBJ2-2	CASSIGRGSTGELFF	TGTGCCAGTAGTATAGGAAGGGGCAGCACCGGGGAGCTGTTTTTT
TRBV20-1	TRBD2	14	-	TRBJ2-7	CSAAQRDGSYEQYF	TGCAGTGCCGCTCAGCGGGATGGGTCCTACGAGCAGTACTTC
TRBV20-1	-	15	many	TRBJ2-2	CSARDPFRSTGELFF	TGCAGTGCTAGGGACCCTTTTCGGAGCACCGGGGAGCTGTTTTTT
TRBV7-2	-	15	-	TRBJ2-3	CASSFTTGSTDTQYF	TGTGCCAGCAGCTTCACGACAGGTAGCACAGATACGCAGTATTTT
TRBV11-2	TRBD1	17	-	TRBJ2-1	CASSSALRTGPYNEQFF	TGTGCCAGCAGCTCCGCCCTTCGGACAGGTCCCTACAATGAGCAGTTCTTC
TRBV24-1	TRBD1	15	many	TRBJ2-7	CATSDPRDRTYEQYF	TGTGCCACCAGTGATCCAAGGGACAGAACCTACGAGCAGTACTTC
TRBV12-3/TRBV12-4	TRBD1	17	few	TRBJ1-5	CASSSPSRDRAPQPQHF	TGTGCCAGCAGTTCACCATCCCGGGACAGGGCACCTCAGCCCCAGCATTTT
TRBV20-1	-	15	-	TRBJ1-1	CSASIKDGFNTEAFF	TGCAGTGCTAGTATAAAAGATGGGTTCAACACTGAAGCTTTCTTT
TRBV20-1	TRBD1	14	few	TRBJ1-5	CSAAPGQFNQPQHF	TGCAGTGCTGCTCCGGGACAGTTCAATCAGCCCCAGCATTTT
TRBV29-1	TRBD1	14	-	TRBJ2-5	CSVGYWTGEGTQYF	TGCAGCGTCGGTTACTGGACAGGGGAGGGGACCCAGTACTTC
TRBV7-2	-	12	-	TRBJ2-7	CASSEDLYEQYF	TGTGCCAGCAGCGAGGACTTGTACGAGCAGTACTTC
TRBV5-1	-	16	few	TRBJ2-7	CASSFRLGPPRDEQYF	TGCGCCAGCAGCTTCCGGTTGGGACCCCCTCGGGACGAGCAGTACTTC
TRBV6-6	-	11	few	TRBJ1-1	CASSYLSEAFF	TGTGCCAGCAGTTACCTATCCGAAGCTTTCTTT
TRBV4-3	-	17	-	TRBJ1-1	CASSQWGARRVDTEAFF	TGCGCCAGCAGCCAATGGGGGGCGCGAAGGGTGGACACTGAAGCTTTCTTT
TRBV4-1	-	14	-	TRBJ2-7	CASSQAREHPEQYF	TGCGCCAGCAGCCAAGCCCGTGAGCATCCCGAGCAGTACTTC
TRBV2	-	15	-	TRBJ1-6	CASRTASSYNSPLHF	TGTGCCAGCAGAACAGCGAGCTCCTATAATTCACCCCTCCACTTT
TRBV7-6	-	15	few	TRBJ2-1	CASGAGESSYNEQFF	TGTGCCTCGGGGGCCGGGGAAAGCTCCTACAATGAGCAGTTCTTC
TRBV20-1	-	17	-	TRBJ2-1	CSARDPSGERAYNEQFF	TGCAGTGCTAGAGACCCCTCTGGGGAGCGGGCATACAATGAGCAGTTCTTC
TRBV15	-	14	few	TRBJ2-1	CATSRDEGGNEQFF	TGTGCCACCAGCAGAGATGAGGGGGGGAATGAGCAGTTCTTC
TRBV7-9	-	12	few	TRBJ2-1	CASSLAQAEQFF	TGTGCCAGCAGCTTAGCGCAAGCGGAGCAGTTCTTC
TRBV25-1	-	14	-	TRBJ2-3	CASSGGHFTDTQYF	TGTGCCAGCAGTGGAGGCCATTTCACAGATACGCAGTATTTT
TRBV7-9	-	16	-	TRBJ2-3	CASSPRMGETMYTQYF	TGTGCCAGCAGCCCTAGAATGGGAGAGACGATGTATACGCAGTATTTT